The clone carrying this TCR beta chain turned up a few times. Its antigen is still unknown. This sample stems from a study of human T cells and chemical hapten exposure. Whole-study context: Patches with 0.01% DPC went on the upper back, and the tests were read at 6 days. Study findings and constraints: In the PT1 data, expanded TCR counts showed a positive correlation with patch test score.

This CDR3 is built from 14 residues. V shed 6 bases and J shed 2 bases, with 10 bases lying between them. Germline assignment: CDR1 SNHLY and CDR2 FYNNEI. TCRdb ran MiXCR on the RACE reads and lists one entry per CDR3 protein. In the table there are over 85,000 distinct CDR3 sequences, around an eighth of which are singletons. Time point given: patch test 1, 2 weeks after DPC sensitization. Treatment specified: therapeutic diphenylcyclopropenone sensitization with weekly scalp DPC. This clonotype was sampled from a woman between 35 and 50 years old with alopecia areata. Some clones in this sample may be carry-over from other donors' samples. The chain employs TRBV2 and TRBJ1-4; D not certain. This material consisted of whole blood, taken in connection with sensitization to the hapten diphenylcyclopropenone (DPC). CDR3 amino acids: CASRLQRTNEKLFF. The CDR3, as DNA: TGTGCCAGCAGGCTACAGAGGACTAATGAAAAACTGTTTTTT.